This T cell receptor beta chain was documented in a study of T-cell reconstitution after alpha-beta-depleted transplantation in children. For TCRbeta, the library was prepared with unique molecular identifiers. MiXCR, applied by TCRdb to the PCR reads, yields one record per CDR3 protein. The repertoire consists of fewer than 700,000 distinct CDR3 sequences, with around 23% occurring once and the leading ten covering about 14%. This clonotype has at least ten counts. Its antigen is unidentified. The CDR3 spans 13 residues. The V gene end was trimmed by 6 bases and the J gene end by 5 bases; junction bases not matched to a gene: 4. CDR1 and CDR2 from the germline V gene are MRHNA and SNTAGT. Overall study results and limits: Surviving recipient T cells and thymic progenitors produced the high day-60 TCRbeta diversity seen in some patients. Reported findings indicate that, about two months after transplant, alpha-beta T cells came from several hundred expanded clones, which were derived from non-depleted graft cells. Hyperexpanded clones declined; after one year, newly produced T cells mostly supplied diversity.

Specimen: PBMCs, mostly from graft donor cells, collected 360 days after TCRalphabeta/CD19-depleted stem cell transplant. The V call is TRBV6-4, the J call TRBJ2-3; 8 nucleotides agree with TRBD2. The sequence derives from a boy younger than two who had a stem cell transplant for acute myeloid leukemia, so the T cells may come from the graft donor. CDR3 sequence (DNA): TGTGCCAGCAGGCCCGGGGGGGAAGATACGCAGTATTTT. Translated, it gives CASRPGGEDTQYF.